The 9 T cell receptor beta chains below all came from one sample that was sequenced in a study of T cells in Graves' hyperthyroidism and ophthalmopathy. Amplified TCR beta CDR3 regions derived from RNA transcripts. With the HTBI primer set, the TCR CDR3 went through a first round of RT-PCR. TCRdb called the multiplex PCR reads again in MiXCR, with one record for every CDR3 protein. This table has about 300,000 distinct CDR3 sequences, 10% to 15% appearing once. What was sequenced was blood. The receptors shown here come from a woman between 25 and 40 years old with Graves' hyperthyroidism that later progressed to Graves' ophthalmopathy.

Many counts were recorded for this clonotype. This chain links TRBV29-1 with TRBJ1-2, with D maybe TRBD1 (6 bases). The CDR3 is made up of 14 amino acids. V was clipped by 5 bases and J by 1 base, with 14 bases between them. The germline V gene encodes CDR1 SQVTM and CDR2 ANQGSEA. Written as DNA, the CDR3 is TGCAGCGTTTCACAGGGAGAAAGTAACTATGGCTACACCTTC. Protein sequence: CSVSQGESNYGYTF.

This clonotype has a count of ten or more. The chain links TRBV6-1 to TRBJ1-5; TRBD1 aligns across 12 bases. Germline CDR1 and CDR2: MNHNS and SASEGT. The CDR3 has 18 amino acids. V shed 7 bases, J shed 1 base, and the junction held 11 bases outside the gene matches. The CDR3 region has the DNA TGTGCCAGCATCCTAAGGGACAGGGGGCCGGGGAGCAATCAGCCCCAGCATTTT. It yields the protein CASILRDRGPGSNQPQHF.

This clonotype was recorded many times. The V call is TRBV10-3, the J call TRBJ2-5; no clear D gene. From germline, CDR1 is ENHRY and CDR2 SYGVKD. Trimming took 0 bases from V and 8 from J, leaving 7 bases between them. The CDR3 contains 12 residues. CDR3 sequence reads: CAISESEFTQYF. The CDR3 coding sequence is TGTGCCATCAGTGAGTCTGAGTTCACCCAGTACTTC.

This clonotype was detected ten times or more. This chain joins TRBV28 and TRBJ2-7; D is undetermined. The V end was cut by 5 bases, the J end by 4 bases, with 9 bases between. The germline V gene has CDR1 MDHEN and CDR2 SYDVKM. The CDR3 sequence is 12 residues long. As DNA, the CDR3 is TGTGCCAGCAGTCTCTCCTGGTACGAGCAGTACTTC. Protein product: CASSLSWYEQYF. Variable domain in full (rest from reference TRBV28 and TRBJ2-7): DVKVTQSSRYLVKRTGEKVFLECVQDMDHENMFWYRQDPGLGLRLIYFSYDVKMKEKGDIPEGYSVSREKKERFSLILESASTNQTSMYLCASSLSWYEQYFGPGTRLTVT.

This clonotype was seen repeatedly, ten times or more. The V and J genes are TRBV28 and TRBJ2-7; D is unclear. Germline V CDR1 and CDR2: MDHEN, SYDVKM. The V end was cut by 5 bases, the J end by 2 bases, with 10 bases between. The CDR3 is 13 amino acids. The CDR3: CASSRRSPYEQYF. The CDR3 DNA reads as TGTGCCAGCAGTCGACGGTCTCCCTACGAGCAGTACTTC. Based on the CDR3 plus reference TRBV28 and TRBJ2-7, the full variable domain is DVKVTQSSRYLVKRTGEKVFLECVQDMDHENMFWYRQDPGLGLRLIYFSYDVKMKEKGDIPEGYSVSREKKERFSLILESASTNQTSMYLCASSRRSPYEQYFGPGTRLTVT.

In its sample, this clonotype was seen many times. J is TRBJ2-2 and V is TRBV12-3 or TRBV12-4; 9 bases align to TRBD2. The CDR3 is 17 amino acids. After removal of 7 bases from V and 4 bases from J, the junction contained 13 bases not matched to a gene. CDR3 sequence: CASKDYAGGQSTGELFF. The CDR3 DNA reads TGTGCCAGCAAAGACTACGCGGGAGGGCAGAGCACCGGGGAGCTGTTTTTT.

This clonotype was counted ten times or more. This chain connects TRBV29-1 to TRBJ2-1; 14 nucleotides line up with TRBD2. Losses at the gene ends were 7 bases for V and 7 bases for J; bases not matched to a gene: 6. The germline V gene has CDR1 SQVTM and CDR2 ANQGSEA. The CDR3 is 14 residues long. CDR3 amino acids: CSAGLAGAGNEQFF. The CDR3 nucleotides read TGCAGCGCGGGACTAGCGGGAGCGGGTAATGAGCAGTTCTTC.

For this clonotype: A single base separates this from a much larger clone, so it may be a read error. The chain is built from TRBV7-9 and TRBJ2-5; no firm D call. Germline V gives CDR1 SEHNR, CDR2 FQNEAQ (reference sequence). The CDR3 has 13 residues. Trimming took off 8 bases at V and 5 bases at J, with 15 bases between the two ends. The CDR3 spells CASGDALGETQYF. CDR3 DNA: TGTGCCAGCGGCGACGCCTTGGGGGAGACCCAGTACTTC. Based on the CDR3 plus reference TRBV7-9 and TRBJ2-5, the full variable domain is DTGVSQNPRHKITKRGQNVTFRCDPISEHNRLYWYRQTLGQGPEFLTYFQNEAQLEKSRLLSDRFSAERPKGSFSTLEIQRTEQGDSAMYLCASGDALGETQYFGPGTRLLVL.

In its sample, this clonotype was seen many times. The chain links TRBV6-1 to TRBJ2-3, with 8 bases fitting TRBD1. Germline V gene sequence: CDR1 MNHNS, CDR2 SASEGT. This CDR3 is built from 16 residues. Trimming took 5 bases from V and 1 from J; bases not matched to a gene: 8. The CDR3, as DNA: TGTGCCAGCAGTCTTTTGGGGACAGGCCGCACAGATACGCAGTATTTT. Residues: CASSLLGTGRTDTQYF.